The clone carrying this TCR beta chain showed up just once. The germline CDR1 and CDR2 sequences are LNHDA and SQIVND (reference sequence). The CDR3 has 16 residues. V was shortened by 1 base and J by 5 bases, with 18 bases between the two germline ends. The data stem from a study of cytomegalovirus exposure and HLA in healthy donors. The primer mix had 60 Vbeta and 13 Jbeta primers. The data were produced by immunoSEQ multiplex PCR, yet TCRdb's version contains in-frame clones alone and is incomplete. Seen here are more than 100,000 clones, around 66% observed once, and the top ten hold approximately 8.5%.

The receptor comes from a woman in her 40s in good health and CMV-seropositive. What was sequenced was PBMCs. This chain joins TRBV19 and TRBJ2-7, with D perhaps TRBD2 (7 bases). CDR3 amino acids: CASSIVGSGGPHEQYF. DNA of the CDR3: TGTGCCAGTAGTATAGTAGGCTCCGGGGGGCCCCACGAGCAGTACTTC.